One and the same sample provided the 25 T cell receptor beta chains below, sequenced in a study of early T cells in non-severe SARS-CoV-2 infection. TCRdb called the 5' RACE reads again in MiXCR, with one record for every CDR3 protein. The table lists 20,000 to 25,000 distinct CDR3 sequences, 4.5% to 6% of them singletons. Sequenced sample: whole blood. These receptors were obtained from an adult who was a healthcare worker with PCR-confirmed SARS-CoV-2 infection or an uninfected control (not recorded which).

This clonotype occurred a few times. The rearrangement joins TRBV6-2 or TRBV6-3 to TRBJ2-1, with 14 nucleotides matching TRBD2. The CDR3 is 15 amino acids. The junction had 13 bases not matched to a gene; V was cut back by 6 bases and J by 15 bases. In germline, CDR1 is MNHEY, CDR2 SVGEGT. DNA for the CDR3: TGTGCCAGCAGCCCACGGACGGGACTAGCGGGGGAGGGGTTCTTC. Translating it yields CASSPRTGLAGEGFF.

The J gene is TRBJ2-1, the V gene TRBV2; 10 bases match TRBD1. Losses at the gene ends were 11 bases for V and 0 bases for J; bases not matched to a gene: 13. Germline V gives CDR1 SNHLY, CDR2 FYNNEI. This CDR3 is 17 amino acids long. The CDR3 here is CAHQGRGQGVSYNEQFF. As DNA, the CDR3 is TGTGCCCACCAGGGACGTGGACAGGGGGTCTCCTACAATGAGCAGTTCTTC.

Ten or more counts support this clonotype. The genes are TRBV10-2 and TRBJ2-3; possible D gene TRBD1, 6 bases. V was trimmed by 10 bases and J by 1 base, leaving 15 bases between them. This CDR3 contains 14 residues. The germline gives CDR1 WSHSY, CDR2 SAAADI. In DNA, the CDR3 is TGCGCCACCCGCGACAGGTTCGGCACAGATACGCAGTATTTT. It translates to CATRDRFGTDTQYF.

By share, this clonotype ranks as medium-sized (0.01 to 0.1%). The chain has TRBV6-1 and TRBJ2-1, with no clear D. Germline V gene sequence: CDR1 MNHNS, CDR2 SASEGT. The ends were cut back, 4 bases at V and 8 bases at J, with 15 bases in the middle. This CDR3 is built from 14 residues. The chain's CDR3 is CASSASPDLDEQFF. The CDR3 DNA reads TGTGCCAGCAGTGCTTCACCCGACCTGGATGAGCAGTTCTTC.

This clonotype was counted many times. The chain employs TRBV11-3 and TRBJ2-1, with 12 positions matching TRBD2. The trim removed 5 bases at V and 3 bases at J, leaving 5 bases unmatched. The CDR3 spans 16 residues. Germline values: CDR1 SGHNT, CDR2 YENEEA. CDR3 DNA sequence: TGTGCCAGCAGCCCTCAGACTAGCGGGGGCTACAATGAGCAGTTCTTC. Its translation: CASSPQTSGGYNEQFF. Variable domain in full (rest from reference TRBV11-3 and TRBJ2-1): EAGVVQSPRYKIIEKKQPVAFWCNPISGHNTLYWYLQNLGQGPELLIRYENEEAVDDSQLPKDRFSAERLKGVDSTLKIQPAELGDSAVYLCASSPQTSGGYNEQFFGPGTRLTVL.

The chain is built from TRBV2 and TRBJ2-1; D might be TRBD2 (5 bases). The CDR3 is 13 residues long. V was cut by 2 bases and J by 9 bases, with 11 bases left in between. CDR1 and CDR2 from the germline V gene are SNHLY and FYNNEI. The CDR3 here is CASSELWSGEQFF. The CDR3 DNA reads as TGTGCCAGCAGTGAATTGTGGAGCGGTGAGCAGTTCTTC.

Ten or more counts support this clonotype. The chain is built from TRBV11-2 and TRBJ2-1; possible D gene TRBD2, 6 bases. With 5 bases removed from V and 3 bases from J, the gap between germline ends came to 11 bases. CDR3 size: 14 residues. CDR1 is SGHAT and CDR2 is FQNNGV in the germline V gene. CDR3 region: CASSPLGGYNEQFF. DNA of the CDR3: TGTGCCAGCAGCCCTCTGGGAGGCTACAATGAGCAGTTCTTC.

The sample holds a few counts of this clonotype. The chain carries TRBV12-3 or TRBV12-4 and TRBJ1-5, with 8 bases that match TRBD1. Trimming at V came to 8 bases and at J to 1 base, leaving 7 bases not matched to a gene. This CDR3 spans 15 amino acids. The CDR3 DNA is TGTGCCAGCCAGGGGGCCGGGTCAAGCAATCAGCCCCAGCATTTT. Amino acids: CASQGAGSSNQPQHF.

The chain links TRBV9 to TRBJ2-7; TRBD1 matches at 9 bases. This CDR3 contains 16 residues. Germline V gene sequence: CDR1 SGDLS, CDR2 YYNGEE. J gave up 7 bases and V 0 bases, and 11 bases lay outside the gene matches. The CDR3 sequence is CASSVDAGQGTGEQYF. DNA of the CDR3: TGTGCCAGCAGCGTAGACGCGGGACAGGGTACGGGGGAGCAGTACTTC. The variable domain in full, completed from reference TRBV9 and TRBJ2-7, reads DSGVTQTPKHLITATGQRVTLRCSPRSGDLSVYWYQQSLDQGLQFLIQYYNGEERAKGNILERFSAQQFPDLHSELNLSSLELGDSALYFCASSVDAGQGTGEQYFGPGTRLTVT.

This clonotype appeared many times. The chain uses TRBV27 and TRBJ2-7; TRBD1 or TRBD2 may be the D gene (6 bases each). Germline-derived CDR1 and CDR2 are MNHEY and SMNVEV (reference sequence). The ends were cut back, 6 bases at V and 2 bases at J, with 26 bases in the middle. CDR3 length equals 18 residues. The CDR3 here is CASRGFKTGAGNPYEQYF. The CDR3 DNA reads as TGTGCCAGCAGGGGGTTTAAGACGGGGGCAGGTAACCCCTACGAGCAGTACTTC.

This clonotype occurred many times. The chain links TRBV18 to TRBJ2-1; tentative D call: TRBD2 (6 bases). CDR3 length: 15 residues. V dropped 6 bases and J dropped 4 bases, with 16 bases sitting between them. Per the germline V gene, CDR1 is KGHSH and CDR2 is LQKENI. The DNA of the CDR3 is TGTGCCAGCTCTCCCCGCGGGGAGGTTTACAATGAGCAGTTCTTC. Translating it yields CASSPRGEVYNEQFF.

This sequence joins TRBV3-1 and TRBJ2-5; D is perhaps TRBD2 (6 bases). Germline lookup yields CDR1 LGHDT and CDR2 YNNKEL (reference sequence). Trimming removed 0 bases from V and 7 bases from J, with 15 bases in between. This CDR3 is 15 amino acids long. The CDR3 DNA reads TGTGCCAGCAGCCAAGATTGGCGGGGTCACGGGACCCAGTACTTC. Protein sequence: CASSQDWRGHGTQYF.

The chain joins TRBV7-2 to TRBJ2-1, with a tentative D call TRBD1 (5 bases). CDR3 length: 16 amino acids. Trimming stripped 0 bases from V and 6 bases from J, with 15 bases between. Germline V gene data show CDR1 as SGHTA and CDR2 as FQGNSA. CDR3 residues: CASSLAAGSFGNEQFF. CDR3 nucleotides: TGTGCCAGCAGCTTAGCAGCAGGGTCCTTCGGCAATGAGCAGTTCTTC.

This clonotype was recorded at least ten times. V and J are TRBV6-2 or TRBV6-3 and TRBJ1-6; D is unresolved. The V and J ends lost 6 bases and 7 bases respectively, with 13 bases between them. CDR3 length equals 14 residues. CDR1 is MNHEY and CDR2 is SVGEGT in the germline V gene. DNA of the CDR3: TGTGCCAGCAGCTCAGGACGGCGGAATTCACCCCTCCACTTT. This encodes CASSSGRRNSPLHF.

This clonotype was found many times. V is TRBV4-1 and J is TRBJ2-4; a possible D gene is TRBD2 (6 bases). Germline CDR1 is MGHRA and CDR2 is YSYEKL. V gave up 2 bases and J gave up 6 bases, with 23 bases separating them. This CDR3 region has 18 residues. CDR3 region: CASSQSLRLAPVGNIQYF. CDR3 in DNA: TGCGCCAGCAGCCAAAGCCTCCGCCTAGCGCCGGTAGGAAACATTCAGTACTTC.

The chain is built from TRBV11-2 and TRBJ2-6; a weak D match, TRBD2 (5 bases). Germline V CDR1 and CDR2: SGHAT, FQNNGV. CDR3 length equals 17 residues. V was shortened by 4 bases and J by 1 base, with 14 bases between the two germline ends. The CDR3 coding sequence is TGTGCCAGCAGCTACTCCCCTCGGGGTTCTGGGGCCAACGTCCTGACTTTC. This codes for CASSYSPRGSGANVLTF.

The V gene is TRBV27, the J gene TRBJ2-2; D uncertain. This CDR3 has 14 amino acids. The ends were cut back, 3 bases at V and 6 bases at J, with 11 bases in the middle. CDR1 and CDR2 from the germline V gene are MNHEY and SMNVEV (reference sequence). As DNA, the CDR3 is TGTGCCAGCAGTTTTAGTTCCGTAGCCGGGGAGCTGTTTTTT. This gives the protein CASSFSSVAGELFF.

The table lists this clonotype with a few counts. The CDR3 region is CATSDRGEQFF. CDR3 in DNA: TGTGCCACCAGTGACCGGGGTGAGCAGTTCTTC. The rearrangement links TRBV24-1 to TRBJ2-1, with D perhaps matching TRBD2 (5 bases). Germline V CDR1 and CDR2: KGHDR, SFDVKD. The CDR3 is 11 residues long. V was pared by 4 bases and J by 9 bases, with 6 bases between.

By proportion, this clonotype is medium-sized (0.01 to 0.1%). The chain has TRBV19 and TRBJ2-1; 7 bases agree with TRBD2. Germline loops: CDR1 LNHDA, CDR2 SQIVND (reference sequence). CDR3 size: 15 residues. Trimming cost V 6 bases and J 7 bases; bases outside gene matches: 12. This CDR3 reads CASSRRGGGTNEQFF. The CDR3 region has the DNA TGTGCCAGTAGCCGAAGGGGCGGGGGAACGAATGAGCAGTTCTTC.

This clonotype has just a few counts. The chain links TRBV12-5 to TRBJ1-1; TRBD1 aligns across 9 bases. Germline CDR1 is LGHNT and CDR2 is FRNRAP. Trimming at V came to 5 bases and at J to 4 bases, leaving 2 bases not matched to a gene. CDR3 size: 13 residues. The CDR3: CASGETGGTEAFF. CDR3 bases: TGTGCTAGTGGTGAGACAGGGGGCACTGAAGCTTTCTTT.

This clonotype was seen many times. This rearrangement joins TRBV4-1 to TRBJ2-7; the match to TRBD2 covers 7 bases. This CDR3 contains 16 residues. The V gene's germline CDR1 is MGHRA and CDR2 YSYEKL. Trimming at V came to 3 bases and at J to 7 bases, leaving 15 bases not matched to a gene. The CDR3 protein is CASSHPTSLRIDEQYF. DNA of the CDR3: TGCGCCAGCAGCCATCCGACTAGCCTCAGGATCGATGAGCAGTACTTC.

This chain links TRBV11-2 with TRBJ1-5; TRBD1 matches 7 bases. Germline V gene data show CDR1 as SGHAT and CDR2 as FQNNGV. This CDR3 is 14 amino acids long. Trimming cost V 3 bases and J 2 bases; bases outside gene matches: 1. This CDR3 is CASSFGTGNQPQHF. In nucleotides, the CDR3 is TGTGCCAGCAGCTTTGGGACAGGCAATCAGCCCCAGCATTTT.

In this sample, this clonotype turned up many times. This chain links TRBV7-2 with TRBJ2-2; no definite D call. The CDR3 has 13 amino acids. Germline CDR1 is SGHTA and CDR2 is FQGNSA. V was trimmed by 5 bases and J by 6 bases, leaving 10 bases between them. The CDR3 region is CASSPGWPGELFF. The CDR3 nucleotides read TGTGCCAGCAGCCCTGGGTGGCCCGGGGAGCTGTTTTTT. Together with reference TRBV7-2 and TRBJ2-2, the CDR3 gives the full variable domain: GAGVSQSPSNKVTEKGKDVELRCDPISGHTALYWYRQSLGQGLEFLIYFQGNSAPDKSGLPSDRFSAERTGGSVSTLTIQRTQQEDSAVYLCASSPGWPGELFFGEGSRLTVL.

CDR3 loop: CASSQGDRGSYNEQFF. DNA for the CDR3: TGCGCCAGCAGCCAAGGGGACAGGGGTTCCTACAATGAGCAGTTCTTC. The chain carries TRBV4-3 and TRBJ2-1; 10 bases are a match to TRBD1. CDR3 length: 16 amino acids. V shed 1 base, J shed 1 base, and the junction held 1 base outside the gene matches. CDR1 is LGHNA, CDR2 YSLEER, per germline.

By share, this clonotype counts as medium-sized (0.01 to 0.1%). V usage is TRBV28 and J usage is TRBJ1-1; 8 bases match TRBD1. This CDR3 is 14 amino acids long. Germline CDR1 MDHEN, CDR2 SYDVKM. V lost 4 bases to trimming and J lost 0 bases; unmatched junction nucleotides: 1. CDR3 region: CASSSTGVNTEAFF. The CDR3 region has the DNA TGTGCCAGCAGTTCGACAGGGGTGAACACTGAAGCTTTCTTT. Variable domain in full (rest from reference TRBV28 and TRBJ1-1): DVKVTQSSRYLVKRTGEKVFLECVQDMDHENMFWYRQDPGLGLRLIYFSYDVKMKEKGDIPEGYSVSREKKERFSLILESASTNQTSMYLCASSSTGVNTEAFFGQGTRLTVV.